The clone carrying this T cell receptor (beta chain) turned up a few times. As yet, its antigen is unknown. This sample was taken from a study of cytomegalovirus exposure and HLA in healthy donors. The PCR contained 60 Vbeta and 13 Jbeta primers. Libraries were prepared by immunoSEQ multiplex PCR; TCRdb keeps only in-frame clonotypes and omits some of them. Seen here are some 120,000 clones, 70% to 80% observed once, and the top ten hold less than 4.5%. Study results and caveats: Many donors shared some public TCRs, even though most TCR sequences were rare.

Donors in the study were healthy people who gave bone marrow. Sequenced material: PBMCs. The receptor's source is a middle-aged man in good health and CMV-seronegative.

The CDR3 protein is CASSQQSAGVGEQFF. CDR3 in DNA: TGTGCCAGCAGCCAGCAAAGCGCGGGGGTCGGAGAGCAGTTCTTC. The J gene is TRBJ2-1, the V gene TRBV4-2, with TRBD2 identical over 7 bases. The V gene end was trimmed by 3 bases and the J gene end by 10 bases; junction bases not matched to a gene: 12. The length of the CDR3 is 15 residues. Germline lookup yields CDR1 LGHNA and CDR2 YNFKEQ.